A single sample gave rise to the 21 T cell receptor beta chains below, sequenced in a study of cytomegalovirus exposure and HLA in healthy donors. With 60 Vbeta and 13 Jbeta primers, the PCR was carried out. Only in-frame clones appear in the TCRdb table, and some are missing; sequencing was by immunoSEQ multiplex PCR. Found here are tens of thousands of clones, around 81% of them singletons; the top ten hold 1.5% to 2%. Specimen: PBMCs. The source is a man in his forties in good health and CMV-seronegative.

There are a few counts of this clone. The chain couples TRBV5-1 to TRBJ1-1, with a tentative D call TRBD1 (6 bases). The CDR3 has 14 amino acids. Germline-derived CDR1 and CDR2 are SGHRS and YFSETQ. The V gene lost 4 bases and the J gene lost 0 bases, with 10 bases spanning the gap. The CDR3, as DNA: TGCGCCAGCAGCCCGCAGGGGATGAACACTGAAGCTTTCTTT. This translates into CASSPQGMNTEAFF. Drawing the rest from reference TRBV5-1 and TRBJ1-1, the complete variable domain is KAGVTQTPRYLIKTRGQQVTLSCSPISGHRSVSWYQQTPGQGLQFLFEYFSETQRNKGNFPGRFSGRQFSNSRSEMNVSTLELGDSALYLCASSPQGMNTEAFFGQGTRLTVV.

The chain employs TRBV5-6 and TRBJ2-7, with TRBD2 matching over 8 bases. The CDR3 totals 16 residues. CDR1 is SGHDT and CDR2 is YYEEEE in the germline V gene. V trimming: 4 bases; J trimming: 0 bases; junction bases outside the gene matches: 9. The CDR3 bases are TGTGCCAGCAGCCAGGGCGGGGGGATCAACTCCTACGAGCAGTACTTC. This sequence encodes CASSQGGGINSYEQYF.

This sequence joins TRBV30 and TRBJ2-1; perhaps TRBD2 as D (6 bases). The CDR3 loop spans 14 amino acids. Germline V gives CDR1 GTSNPN, CDR2 SVGIG (reference sequence). V lost 6 bases, J lost 12 bases, and 24 bases lay in between. CDR3 in DNA: TGTGCCTGCGATGTTCGAGGGAGGCCTGGGGGGCAGTTCTTC. This translates into CACDVRGRPGGQFF.

This chain connects TRBV6-1 to TRBJ2-7; D is uncertain. The CDR3 is 11 residues long. Germline V gives CDR1 MNHNS, CDR2 SASEGT. V was pared by 7 bases and J by 4 bases, with 8 bases between. The CDR3 protein is CASTFTYEQYF. The CDR3 DNA reads TGTGCCAGCACCTTCACATACGAGCAGTACTTC.

This clone has just a few counts. V and J are TRBV28 and TRBJ2-1; unclear D gene. Trimming pared 6 bases from V and 11 bases from J, leaving 17 bases between. The CDR3 spans 13 residues. CDR1 is MDHEN and CDR2 is SYDVKM in the germline V gene. The CDR3 DNA is TGTGCCAGCAGACCCCCCGGGTCCGTTAAGCAGTTCTTC. Its protein product is CASRPPGSVKQFF. Full variable domain (remainder filled in from reference TRBV28 and TRBJ2-1): DVKVTQSSRYLVKRTGEKVFLECVQDMDHENMFWYRQDPGLGLRLIYFSYDVKMKEKGDIPEGYSVSREKKERFSLILESASTNQTSMYLCASRPPGSVKQFFGPGTRLTVL.

The chain has TRBV7-8 and TRBJ2-3; 10 bases are shared with TRBD2. V lost 1 base, J lost 3 bases, and 10 bases stayed unmatched. Germline V gene sequence: CDR1 SGHVS, CDR2 FQNEAQ. CDR3 length: 18 amino acids. This CDR3 is CASSLDGLNSGRTDTQYF. DNA of the CDR3: TGTGCCAGCAGCTTAGATGGGCTTAATAGCGGGAGGACAGATACGCAGTATTTT.

The rearrangement uses TRBV14 and TRBJ2-7; D not certain. This CDR3 spans 15 amino acids. Trimming removed 2 bases from V and 0 bases from J, with 11 bases in between. Per the germline V gene, CDR1 is SGHDN and CDR2 is FVKESK. The CDR3 is CASSQLGAGSYEQYF. DNA for the CDR3: TGTGCCAGCAGCCAACTAGGTGCCGGCTCCTACGAGCAGTACTTC.

V and J are TRBV5-4 and TRBJ1-1, with D maybe TRBD1 (5 bases). The V end was cut by 1 base, the J end by 4 bases, with 14 bases between. The CDR3 loop spans 15 amino acids. CDR1 SGHNT and CDR2 YYREEE come from the germline V gene (reference sequence). This CDR3 reads CASSLYIGQGTEAFF. As DNA, the CDR3 is TGTGCCAGCAGCTTGTACATCGGGCAGGGCACTGAAGCTTTCTTT. Variable domain in full (rest from reference TRBV5-4 and TRBJ1-1): ETGVTQSPTHLIKTRGQQVTLRCSSQSGHNTVSWYQQALGQGPQFIFQYYREEENGRGNFPPRFSGLQFPNYSSELNVNALELDDSALYLCASSLYIGQGTEAFFGQGTRLTVV.

This chain links TRBV19 with TRBJ2-4; tentative D call: TRBD2 (7 bases). The CDR3 contains 16 residues. Germline lookup yields CDR1 LNHDA and CDR2 SQIVND (reference sequence). The germline V and J ends were trimmed by 4 bases and 3 bases, with 16 bases remaining between them. This CDR3 is CASSTLGGANKNIQYF. The CDR3 nucleotides read TGTGCCAGTAGTACCCTGGGGGGGGCGAACAAAAACATTCAGTACTTC.

The CDR3 DNA reads TGTGCCAGCTCACCCAGGGGTGGGAAGGATACGCAGTATTTT. Encoded protein: CASSPRGGKDTQYF. The chain recombines TRBV18 with TRBJ2-3, with D tentatively TRBD1 (6 bases). V was clipped by 3 bases and J by 6 bases, with 13 bases between them. Germline CDR1 and CDR2: KGHSH and LQKENI. The CDR3 totals 14 residues.

The chain has TRBV28 and TRBJ1-2; 7 bases are a match to TRBD1. Germline V gene data show CDR1 as MDHEN and CDR2 as SYDVKM. Trimming took 6 bases from V and 14 from J; bases not matched to a gene: 15. The length of the CDR3 is 13 residues. In nucleotides, the CDR3 is TGTGCCAGCAGACTGACCGGGACAGCCCCTGCTACCTTC. This translates into CASRLTGTAPATF.

This sequence joins TRBV5-1 and TRBJ2-2; tentatively, D is TRBD1 (7 bases). The CDR3 is made up of 17 amino acids. The germline V and J ends were trimmed by 0 bases and 4 bases, with 16 bases remaining between them. CDR1 SGHRS and CDR2 YFSETQ come from the germline V gene. The CDR3 DNA sequence: TGCGCCAGCAGCTTGGAGTTCCCAGGGGGGAGCACCGGGGAGCTGTTTTTT. It encodes CASSLEFPGGSTGELFF.

The sample holds a few counts of this clone. CDR3 bases: TGTGCCAGCAGGGACAGGGTACGTGGGGCCAACGTCCTGACTTTC. Translated: CASRDRVRGANVLTF. J is TRBJ2-6 and V is TRBV6-5; 8 positions match TRBD1. This CDR3 is built from 15 residues. The V segment lost 6 bases and the J segment 3 bases; nucleotides outside the gene matches: 4. Germline V gives CDR1 MNHEY, CDR2 SVGAGI.

The gene calls are TRBV5-1 and TRBJ1-2; TRBD1 is a possible D gene (5 bases). The CDR3 spans 14 residues. V shed 0 bases and J shed 3 bases, with 9 bases lying between them. Germline V gives CDR1 SGHRS, CDR2 YFSETQ. The CDR3 region is CASSLVQGYYGYTF. The DNA of the CDR3 is TGCGCCAGCAGCTTGGTTCAGGGCTACTATGGCTACACCTTC.

This clone is medium-sized by share. Other DNA sequences in the same sample also yield this CDR3. This chain links TRBV5-6 with TRBJ1-5; D perhaps matches TRBD1 (5 bases). The V end lost 4 bases, the J end lost 6 bases, and 11 bases lay between the germline ends. The CDR3 runs 13 residues. Germline loops: CDR1 SGHDT, CDR2 YYEEEE. The chain's CDR3 is CASSLGQSQPQHF. CDR3 bases: TGTGCCAGCAGCCTGGGGCAGTCTCAGCCCCAGCATTTT.

The chain is built from TRBV6-1 and TRBJ2-1; 8 nucleotides agree with TRBD1. This CDR3 is built from 12 residues. CDR1 MNHNS and CDR2 SASEGT come from the germline V gene. V lost 5 bases to trimming and J lost 7 bases; unmatched junction nucleotides: 1. Written as DNA, the CDR3 is TGTGCCAGCAGTCGACAGGGGAATGAGCAGTTCTTC. It is translated as CASSRQGNEQFF.

This clone was detected a few times. V gene TRBV30 combines with J gene TRBJ2-7; D gene uncertain. The CDR3 has 11 amino acids. Germline V gene sequence: CDR1 GTSNPN, CDR2 SVGIG (reference sequence). V was trimmed by 0 bases and J by 10 bases, leaving 10 bases between them. The CDR3 loop is CAWSVRSLQYF. The CDR3 DNA sequence: TGTGCCTGGAGTGTACGTAGTTTACAGTACTTC.

This clone was seen a handful of times. The rearrangement uses TRBV28 and TRBJ1-6, with D possibly being TRBD1 (6 bases). There are 17 residues in the CDR3. Looked up from germline, CDR1 is MDHEN and CDR2 is SYDVKM. V dropped 7 bases and J dropped 3 bases, with 19 bases sitting between them. The CDR3 region has the DNA TGTGCCAGCACCCCCGCCCCCGAGACAGGCTATAATTCACCCCTCCACTTT. Protein: CASTPAPETGYNSPLHF.

J is TRBJ1-5 and V is TRBV28, with TRBD1 as a possible D gene (5 bases). CDR1 MDHEN and CDR2 SYDVKM come from the germline V gene. CDR3 length: 14 amino acids. V was pared by 7 bases and J by 4 bases, with 14 bases between. CDR3 protein: CASIPGGYNQPQHF. CDR3 sequence (DNA): TGTGCCAGCATCCCGGGGGGGTATAATCAGCCCCAGCATTTT.

The gene calls are TRBV6-6 and TRBJ2-1; 9 bases are a match to TRBD1. The CDR3 extends over 15 amino acids. The junction had 11 bases not matched to a gene; V was cut back by 7 bases and J by 7 bases. Germline loops: CDR1 MNHNY, CDR2 SVGAGI (reference sequence). CDR3 sequence (DNA): TGTGCCAGCAATGAGCCGGGACAGGGTACTAATGAGCAGTTCTTC. This gives the protein CASNEPGQGTNEQFF.

This chain joins TRBV18 and TRBJ2-2; TRBD1 agrees at 9 bases. The CDR3 runs to 16 residues. Trimming removed 3 bases from V and 2 bases from J; junction bases left unmatched: 4. Per the germline V gene, CDR1 is KGHSH and CDR2 is LQKENI. The CDR3 spells CASSPQQGANTGELFF. The CDR3 DNA reads TGTGCCAGCTCACCCCAACAGGGGGCCAACACCGGGGAGCTGTTTTTT. The full variable domain, its missing parts supplied by reference TRBV18 and TRBJ2-2, is NAGVMQNPRHLVRRRGQEARLRCSPMKGHSHVYWYRQLPEEGLKFMVYLQKENIIDESGMPKERFSAEFPKEGPSILRIQQVVRGDSAAYFCASSPQQGANTGELFFGEGSRLTVL.